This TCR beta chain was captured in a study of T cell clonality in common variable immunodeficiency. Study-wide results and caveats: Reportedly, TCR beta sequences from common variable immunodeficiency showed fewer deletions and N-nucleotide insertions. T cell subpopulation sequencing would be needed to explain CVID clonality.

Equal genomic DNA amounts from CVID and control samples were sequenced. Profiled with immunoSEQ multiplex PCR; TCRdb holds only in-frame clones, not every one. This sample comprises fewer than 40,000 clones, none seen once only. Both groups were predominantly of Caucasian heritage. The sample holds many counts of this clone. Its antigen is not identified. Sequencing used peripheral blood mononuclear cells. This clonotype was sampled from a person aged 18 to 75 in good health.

The CDR3 DNA, read in part, is TGTGCCAGTAGTATGGGACAGGGGGCTTCCTACGAG. Its translation: CASSMGQGASYE. The entire CDR3 protein is CASSMGQGASYEQYF. The rearrangement links TRBV19 to TRBJ2-7, with 12 bases identical to TRBD1. The CDR3 end lies 3 residues beyond the end of the read and is filled in from the germline J gene. V trimming: 3 bases; J trimming: 1 base; junction bases outside the gene matches: 1. CDR1 and CDR2 from the germline V gene are LNHDA and SQIVND (reference sequence). The CDR3 is 15 residues long.